In its sample, the clone carrying this T cell receptor (beta chain) was seen a few times. The CDR3 runs 13 residues. Trimming took off 1 base at V and 3 bases at J, with 9 bases between the two ends. CDR1 is SQVTM, CDR2 ANQGSEA, per germline. The data originate from a study of human T cells and chemical hapten exposure. TCRdb analysed the RACE reads with MiXCR anew, one entry per CDR3 protein. The table records around 110,000 distinct CDR3 sequences, 9% to 13% of them present only once. Noted time point: patch test 1, 2 weeks after DPC sensitization. The treatment denotes: therapeutic diphenylcyclopropenone sensitization with weekly scalp DPC.

This sequence was found in a woman aged 45-59 years with alopecia areata. Some clones in this sample may be carry-over from other donors' samples. The specimen comprised whole blood, sampled in connection with sensitization to the hapten diphenylcyclopropenone (DPC). This chain uses TRBV29-1 with TRBJ1-2; a possible D gene is TRBD1 (5 bases). The CDR3 bases are TGCAGCGTTGAAGGGGGCGAATACTATGGCTACACCTTC. Translation gives CSVEGGEYYGYTF.